The 2 T cell receptor beta chains listed next were all sequenced from one sample in a study of OX40 agonist ivuxolimab in advanced cancers. The data were produced by immunoSEQ multiplex PCR, yet TCRdb's version contains in-frame clones alone and is incomplete. The sample yields about 64,000 clones, around 90% seen once. This sample comprised CD4+ or CD8+ T cells sorted from blood, obtained in a trial of the OX40 agonist ivuxolimab. The receptors derive from an adult with an advanced solid tumor such as melanoma, head and neck, liver or kidney cancer.

The J gene is TRBJ2-1, the V gene TRBV5-6; D perhaps matches TRBD2 (6 bases). Between the trimmed V and J ends, which lost 0 bases and 8 bases, there was a span of 15 bases. CDR3 size: 15 residues. CDR1 is SGHDT and CDR2 is YYEEEE in the germline V gene. The DNA for the CDR3 is TGTGCCAGCAGCTTGGTCTCGGGAGTGGGAGATGAGCAGTTCTTC. Protein: CASSLVSGVGDEQFF. Full variable domain (rest looked up from reference TRBV5-6 and TRBJ2-1): DAGVTQSPTHLIKTRGQQVTLRCSPKSGHDTVSWYQQALGQGPQFIFQYYEEEERQRGNFPDRFSGHQFPNYSSELNVNALLLGDSALYLCASSLVSGVGDEQFFGPGTRLTVL.

V is TRBV5-1 and J is TRBJ2-5, with 8 bases aligning to TRBD1. The CDR3 spans 15 residues. Trimming at V came to 3 bases and at J to 4 bases, leaving 8 bases not matched to a gene. Germline CDR1 reads SGHRS; CDR2 reads YFSETQ. The CDR3 bases are TGCGCCAGCAGCTACGGTGACAGGGGCGGAGAGACCCAGTACTTC. Encoded protein: CASSYGDRGGETQYF.